The rows below give T cell receptor beta chains drawn from one sample of a study of human T cells and chemical hapten exposure. TCRdb recomputed calls from the RACE reads with MiXCR, one row per CDR3 protein. Among approximately 57,000 distinct CDR3 sequences listed, about 9.3% were seen once. Sequencing used whole blood, obtained in connection with sensitization to the hapten diphenylcyclopropenone (DPC). The origin of the receptors is a woman aged 40 to 50 with alopecia areata. Some clones in this sample may be carry-over from other donors' samples. Both conserved end residues are part of each CDR3. The D gene is left open where the match is weak. A row's size may be missing; if present it is once, few, many or a size class.

TGTGCCAGCAGCCCCCAAGCAATGGGGGGCACTGAAGCTTTCTTT	CASSPQAMGGTEAFF	TRBV7-9	TRBJ1-1	many	NA
TGTGCCAGCAGTTTTGGAGCAACTAATGAAAAACTGTTTTTT	CASSFGATNEKLFF	TRBV12-3/TRBV12-4	TRBJ1-4	many	NA
TGCAGTGCTAGAGATCCCTCGCGGACAAGCTATGGCTACACCTTC	CSARDPSRTSYGYTF	TRBV20-1	TRBJ1-2	few	NA
TGTGCCAGCAGTTTGTACGGGGGCGGCGGGACAGATACGCAGTATTTT	CASSLYGGGGTDTQYF	TRBV6-5	TRBJ2-3	many	NA
TGTGCCAGCAGCATAGGGACAGGCCTTAGCACAGATACGCAGTATTTT	CASSIGTGLSTDTQYF	TRBV7-6	TRBJ2-3	few	TRBD1
TGTGCCAGCAGCCCAGGAACTCCGGGACAGGGGGGTCAGCCCCAGCATTTT	CASSPGTPGQGGQPQHF	TRBV3-2	TRBJ1-5	many	NA
TGTGCCAGCAGCTCGACTAGCGGCCTATCGGAGACCCAGTACTTC	CASSSTSGLSETQYF	TRBV7-9	TRBJ2-5	many	TRBD2
TGTGCCAGCACCGCGAATGCTGGGGGTAACGAGCAGTACTTC	CASTANAGGNEQYF	TRBV6-6	TRBJ2-7	many	NA
TGCAGCGTTGAATCCGGAATCGTGTCGGACTTC	CSVESGIVSDF	TRBV29-1	TRBJ2-1	few	NA
TGTGCCAGCAGCCAGGACGACCTCTTCGGTACTGAAGCTTTCTTT	CASSQDDLFGTEAFF	TRBV3-1	TRBJ1-1	many	NA
TGTGCCAGCAGTGCAGCGACTGGCTACACCTTC	CASSAATGYTF	TRBV28	TRBJ1-2	NA	NA
TGTGCCAGCAGCGCTACTAGCGGCGATGGGTTTGATACGCAGTATTTT	CASSATSGDGFDTQYF	TRBV2	TRBJ2-3	many	TRBD2
TGTGCCGAATCCTACAATGAGCAGTTCTTC	CAESYNEQFF	TRBV19	TRBJ2-1	NA	NA
TGCGCCAGCAGCCCTTACCTCGACCCGACAAAGGGGTATGGCTACACCTTC	CASSPYLDPTKGYGYTF	TRBV4-1	TRBJ1-2	NA	NA
TGCAGTGCTAGAGACTATAGCAATCAGCCCCAGCATTTT	CSARDYSNQPQHF	TRBV20-1	TRBJ1-5	many	NA
TGCGCCAGCAGCTATGGAGGGGACGCCGCCGTTTCACCCCTCCACTTT	CASSYGGDAAVSPLHF	TRBV5-1	TRBJ1-6	few	NA
TGTGCCAGCAGCTTAAACAGGGCTTCCTACGAGCAGTACTTC	CASSLNRASYEQYF	TRBV7-2	TRBJ2-7	NA	NA
TGTGCCAGCAGCTTTGGGGGGCTTAGCAATCAGCCCCAGCATTTT	CASSFGGLSNQPQHF	TRBV7-9	TRBJ1-5	few	NA
TGCGCCAGCAGCTTCAGGGGGCCCGGGGAGCTGTTTTTT	CASSFRGPGELFF	TRBV5-1	TRBJ2-2	many	TRBD1
TGTGCCACTGCGCTGGGGGACATGAACACTGAAGCTTTCTTT	CATALGDMNTEAFF	TRBV6-5	TRBJ1-1	NA	NA
TGCGCCAGCAGCTTCCGGGAGGCAGATACGCAGTATTTT	CASSFREADTQYF	TRBV5-1	TRBJ2-3	many	TRBD2
TGTGCCTGGAGTCCCCGCGGGGGGAGCTCCTACGAGCAGTACTTC	CAWSPRGGSSYEQYF	TRBV30	TRBJ2-7	few	TRBD2
TGCAGTCCCTCCGTGGGGGGCAGCTACGAGCAGTACTTC	CSPSVGGSYEQYF	TRBV20-1	TRBJ2-7	once	NA
TGCACCAGCAGCTTGTCAACTTTCAAAGAGACCCAGTACTTC	CTSSLSTFKETQYF	TRBV5-1	TRBJ2-5	NA	NA
TGTGCCAGCAGTTACTCGATTAGCGGGGAAACCGGGTTCACAGATACGCAGTATTTT	CASSYSISGETGFTDTQYF	TRBV6-5	TRBJ2-3	many	TRBD2
TGTGCCTCATCAAAAGCTCGGGGGGGGAGATCACCCCTCCACTTT	CASSKARGGRSPLHF	TRBV6-5	TRBJ1-6	many	NA
TGTGCCAGCAGTTACGGACCCAGAGGAACTGAAGCTTTCTTT	CASSYGPRGTEAFF	TRBV6-5	TRBJ1-1	many	NA
TGTGCCAGCAGCTTAGTTGATATGGGCTATGGCTACACCTTC	CASSLVDMGYGYTF	TRBV7-2	TRBJ1-2	NA	NA
TGTGCCAGCAGTTTCAATCGGGACAGGGGATCGTGGTCTGAAGCTTTCTTT	CASSFNRDRGSWSEAFF	TRBV27	TRBJ1-1	many	TRBD1
TGTGCCAGCAGTCCCGTTCGGTACGAGCAGTACTTC	CASSPVRYEQYF	TRBV28	TRBJ2-7	few	NA
TGCAGTACAAACATAGACAGGGGTGACGAGCAGTACTTC	CSTNIDRGDEQYF	TRBV20-1	TRBJ2-7	NA	TRBD1
TGTGCCAGCAGCTTGGGGACAGGACGACAAGAGACCCAGTACTTC	CASSLGTGRQETQYF	TRBV5-8	TRBJ2-5	many	TRBD1
TGCGCCAGCAGCTTCGAAGGACAGGAACGCTACACCTTC	CASSFEGQERYTF	TRBV5-1	TRBJ1-2	NA	TRBD1
TGTGCCAGCAGACCTCAGACAACGGGGGCCAACGTCCTGACTTTC	CASRPQTTGANVLTF	TRBV28	TRBJ2-6	many	NA
TGTGCCAGCAGCGCGATCACCGGGGAGCTGTTTTTT	CASSAITGELFF	TRBV9	TRBJ2-2	medium-sized	NA
TGCGCCAGCAGTCGCCAGCGGGGGGGCCAGGATACGCAGTATTTT	CASSRQRGGQDTQYF	TRBV23-1	TRBJ2-3	many	TRBD2
TGTGCCAGCAGCGTAGGACCCGGTGGGGATACGCAGTATTTT	CASSVGPGGDTQYF	TRBV9	TRBJ2-3	NA	NA
TGTGCCACCAGTGATACAGCGGGGGGGATCACAGATACGCAGTATTTT	CATSDTAGGITDTQYF	TRBV24-1	TRBJ2-3	few	TRBD2
TGCAGTGCCCGAGCAGGGGGCCCGGGAGATACGCAGTATTTT	CSARAGGPGDTQYF	TRBV20-1	TRBJ2-3	many	TRBD1
TGTGCCAGCAGCGTAGCGGTAGCAAGCGATGAGCAGTTCTTC	CASSVAVASDEQFF	TRBV7-6	TRBJ2-1	NA	NA
TGCAGTGCGGAGGGGACTCAAGAGACCCAGTACTTC	CSAEGTQETQYF	TRBV20-1	TRBJ2-5	many	NA
TGTGCCAGCAGTAGAGGACCCACTGAAGCTTTCTTT	CASSRGPTEAFF	TRBV6-2/TRBV6-3	TRBJ1-1	many	NA
TGCGCCAGCAGCTCGGTTGGCGGGAGCACAGATACGCAGTATTTT	CASSSVGGSTDTQYF	TRBV5-1	TRBJ2-3	few	NA
TGTGCCAGCAGCCAAGACGGGTACGGGGCTAACTATGGCTACACCTTC	CASSQDGYGANYGYTF	TRBV7-9	TRBJ1-2	many	NA
TGCGCCAGCAGCCCTGAAGGGGGGGCTACCTACAATGAGCAGTTCTTC	CASSPEGGATYNEQFF	TRBV4-1	TRBJ2-1	NA	NA
TGTGCCAGCAGCTTAGCGAGGAATGAGCAGTCCTTC	CASSLARNEQSF	TRBV11-1	TRBJ2-1	NA	NA
TGCGCCAGCAGCTTGGCTGTGGAGGGCGGGGAGCTGTTTTTT	CASSLAVEGGELFF	TRBV5-1	TRBJ2-2	many	NA
TGTGCCAGCAGTGGCCGGACAGCTTCTGGAAACACCATATATTTT	CASSGRTASGNTIYF	TRBV12-3/TRBV12-4	TRBJ1-3	many	NA
TGCAGTGCTAGGACGGTCGCCCATGAGCAGTTCTTC	CSARTVAHEQFF	TRBV20-1	TRBJ2-1	many	NA
TGCGCCAGCAGCTCTGGTGCGGGAGGGGAGCAGTACTTC	CASSSGAGGEQYF	TRBV5-1	TRBJ2-7	NA	TRBD2
TGTGCCACCAGCAGAGATGCTCGCTTTCAGGAGACCCAGTACTTC	CATSRDARFQETQYF	TRBV15	TRBJ2-5	many	NA
TGCGCCAGCAGCTTGGTCCCGGGGGCCAAAAACATTCAGTACTTC	CASSLVPGAKNIQYF	TRBV5-1	TRBJ2-4	NA	NA